The rows below give T cell receptor beta chains drawn from one sample of a study of shared clonotypes between healthy human individuals. Only in-frame clones appear in the TCRdb table, and some are missing; sequencing was by immunoSEQ multiplex PCR. The sample includes over 2 million clones, under 95% seen only once; the top ten take roughly 0.34%. The sample was naive CD4+ T cells from PBMCs. These receptors came from a man between 18 and 29 years old in good health. Some clones in this sample may be carry-over from other donors' samples. Each CDR3 is given with its conserved first and last residue. D genes are given only for firm matches. Rows may omit the clone size; those that give it use once, few, many or a size class.

V gene,D gene,J gene,clone size,CDR3 protein,CDR3 DNA
TRBV10-3,.,TRBJ2-1,.,CAIGQSVNEQFF,TGTGCCATCGGACAGTCGGTCAATGAGCAGTTCTTC
TRBV7-2,.,TRBJ2-6,.,CASSLVSVGASGANVLTF,TGTGCCAGCAGCTTAGTCAGCGTAGGCGCCTCTGGGGCCAACGTCCTGACTTTC
TRBV4-2,.,TRBJ2-1,.,CASSQDSSGSYNEQFF,TGTGCCAGCAGCCAAGATAGCAGCGGCTCCTACAATGAGCAGTTCTTC
TRBV19,TRBD1,TRBJ1-2,.,CASGGGDRKTYGYTF,TGTGCCAGTGGAGGCGGGGACAGAAAGACCTATGGCTACACCTTC
TRBV19,.,TRBJ1-2,.,CASTGREGLLYGYTF,TGTGCCAGTACGGGGAGGGAGGGCCTACTCTATGGCTACACCTTC
TRBV2,TRBD1,TRBJ1-2,.,CASRRGTGYPYTF,TGTGCCAGCAGAAGAGGGACAGGGTACCCCTACACCTTC
TRBV4-1,.,TRBJ1-5,.,CASSPRAGDHPQHF,TGCGCCAGCAGCCCAAGGGCAGGGGATCACCCCCAGCATTTT
TRBV6-5,.,TRBJ1-2,.,CASSCLQGLCGYTF,TGTGCCAGCAGTTGCCTACAGGGTCTCTGTGGCTACACCTTC
TRBV2,.,TRBJ1-1,once,CASRYDRNTEAFF,TGTGCCAGCAGGTACGACAGGAACACTGAAGCTTTCTTT
TRBV27,.,TRBJ2-5,.,CASSSQQETQYF,TGTGCCAGCAGTTCCCAACAAGAGACCCAGTACTTC
TRBV2,.,TRBJ2-7,.,CASSEYRAYEQYF,TGTGCCAGCAGTGAGTACAGAGCCTACGAGCAGTACTTC
TRBV30,.,TRBJ1-2,.,CAWSVGGSYGYTF,TGTGCCTGGAGTGTAGGGGGTAGCTATGGCTACACCTTC
TRBV10-1,.,TRBJ2-3,once,CASSDKRSLTDTQYF,TGCGCCAGCAGTGACAAGCGGAGCCTCACAGATACGCAGTATTTT
TRBV30,.,TRBJ2-3,.,CAWSPAGPTDTQYF,TGTGCCTGGAGTCCTGCGGGACCCACAGATACGCAGTATTTT
TRBV7-2,.,TRBJ2-3,.,CASSHYPDTQYF,TGTGCCAGCAGCCATTATCCAGATACGCAGTATTTT
TRBV28,TRBD2,TRBJ2-1,.,CASGVAGASYNEQFF,TGTGCCAGCGGCGTAGCGGGAGCTTCCTACAATGAGCAGTTCTTC
TRBV5-1,.,TRBJ2-5,.,CASSLEGPGETQYF,TGCGCCAGCAGCCTGGAGGGCCCTGGGGAGACCCAGTACTTC
TRBV6-5,.,TRBJ1-1,.,CASAKRGMGTEAFF,TGTGCCAGCGCAAAGAGGGGGATGGGCACTGAAGCTTTCTTT
TRBV5-8,.,TRBJ2-3,.,CASSRWERSTDTQYF,TGTGCCAGCAGTAGGTGGGAGCGTAGCACAGATACGCAGTATTTT
TRBV5-5,TRBD2,TRBJ2-7,.,CASSLVAGGLSYEQYF,TGTGCCAGCAGCTTGGTGGCGGGAGGGCTCTCCTACGAGCAGTACTTC
TRBV18,.,TRBJ1-4,.,CASSPPATAIHEKLFF,TGTGCCAGCTCACCACCCGCGACAGCAATCCATGAAAAACTGTTTTTT
TRBV9,.,TRBJ2-2,.,CASSVGIGAGNGELFF,TGTGCCAGCAGCGTAGGAATAGGGGCGGGGAACGGGGAGCTGTTTTTT
TRBV4-1,TRBD1,TRBJ1-2,.,CASSREGQGAVSTGYTF,TGCGCCAGCAGCCGCGAGGGACAGGGGGCAGTTAGTACTGGCTACACCTTC
TRBV30,.,TRBJ1-3,few,CATGSSGNTIYF,TGTGCAACAGGGAGCTCTGGAAACACCATATATTTT
TRBV10-1,TRBD2,TRBJ2-1,.,CASSESRRGDNEQFF,TGCGCCAGCAGTGAGAGTCGGCGGGGGGACAATGAGCAGTTCTTC
TRBV30,TRBD2,TRBJ2-7,.,CAWSLRTSGRYEQYF,TGTGCCTGGAGTCTGAGGACTAGCGGGAGATACGAGCAGTACTTC
TRBV20-1,.,TRBJ1-1,.,CRPGGTEAFF,TGCAGGCCGGGGGGGACTGAAGCTTTCTTT
TRBV9,.,TRBJ2-5,.,CASSPLPRVTETQYF,TGTGCCAGCAGTCCCTTGCCTAGGGTCACGGAGACCCAGTACTTC
TRBV28,.,TRBJ1-3,.,CASGFDRTGNTIYF,TGTGCCAGCGGATTCGACAGGACTGGAAACACCATATATTTT
TRBV18,.,TRBJ1-1,once,CASSMSENTEAFF,TGTGCCAGCTCAATGTCCGAAAACACTGAAGCTTTCTTT
TRBV28,.,TRBJ2-7,.,CASRGGSVPYEQYF,TGTGCCAGCAGAGGAGGAAGTGTCCCCTACGAGCAGTACTTC
TRBV15,.,TRBJ2-1,.,CATSRPESLGSSYNEQFF,TGTGCCACCAGCAGACCTGAGAGCCTAGGGAGCTCCTACAATGAGCAGTTCTTC
TRBV9,.,TRBJ2-2,.,CASSVASREVGELFF,TGTGCCAGCAGCGTCGCCTCCAGGGAGGTCGGGGAGCTGTTTTTT
TRBV18,.,TRBJ1-1,once,CATLTGLNTEAFF,TGTGCCACCCTGACAGGCTTGAACACTGAAGCTTTCTTT
TRBV15,.,TRBJ1-2,once,CATSRDPRSTYGYTF,TGTGCCACCAGCAGAGATCCCCGGAGCACCTATGGCTACACCTTC